This T cell receptor (beta chain) is from a study of T-cell memory formation after mild COVID-19 (dated by TCRdb to about 2021). About the study as a whole: TCR sequence clusters from the two donors were found to be largely donor specific. T-cell clones expanding and contracting after mild COVID-19 in two donors were tracked by longitudinal TCRalpha and TCRbeta repertoire sequencing. The cohort was made up of two young adult volunteers, one female and one male, who were previously healthy.

This clonotype turned up a few times. What antigen it recognizes has not been identified. Base qualities are missing; no much larger clone stands one base away. Ficoll-Paque density gradient centrifugation was used to isolate PBMCs. The research as a whole found: SARS-CoV-2 specificity was not confirmed for the second-wave clones peaking on day 37. Clones that contracted from day 15 to 85 showed balanced CD4/CD8 phenotypes, whereas a second wave of clones that expanded from day 15 to 37 leaned towards CD4+. Some responding clones were detected in pre-infection memory, suggesting pre-existing cross-reactive memory T cells joined the SARS-CoV-2 response. The study covered only two mild cases, and larger cohorts including severe cases with pre-infection samples were considered necessary. Contracting CD4+ clones turned up mainly in the CM and EM memory subsets, whereas EMRA was where CD8+ clones were enriched.

The run used an Illumina NovaSeq 6000. TCRalpha and TCRbeta cDNA libraries were built by 5'RACE with constant-segment primers, adding sample barcodes and unique molecular identifiers. Trizol reagent was used to extract RNA from every sample. Libraries were amplified in two PCR steps, with a second sample barcode and Illumina TruSeq adapters added in the second step. Sequencing of the libraries was done on an Illumina NovaSeq, producing 2 x 150 bp paired-end reads. The source study handled its data this way. Reads were demultiplexed and collapsed into UMI-guided consensus sequences with migec v1.2.7. With mixcr v2.1.11, UMI consensuses were aligned to TRA and TRB V and J templates and assembled into clonotypes. Clonotypes were classified as expanded or contracted when called significant by both edgeR and NoisET, with noise models trained on biological replicates. edgeR calls used a false discovery rate-adjusted p below 0.01 and a log2 fold-change threshold of 1. As an exploratory analysis of dynamics, PCA with hierarchical clustering was applied to max-normalized trajectories of the 1000 most abundant clonotypes. Separately sequenced CD4+ and CD8+ repertoires were used to assign the CD4 or CD8 phenotype of responding clones. TCRdb cleaned the public reads at Q25 with fastp, built clones with MiXCR and kept in-frame beta chains. Each entry merges the rows of one CDR3 protein and shows their most common DNA and genes. The V and J calls were not made by the authors but by TCRdb's processing. This sample comprises hundreds of thousands of distinct CDR3 sequences, about 20% of them detected only once. The biggest ten clones account for about an eighth of the sample.

The CDR3 has 13 amino acids, counting the end cysteine and phenylalanine. Only the CDR3 DNA is retained, 39 bases long and in frame from the first base. Trimming removed 9 bases from V and 6 bases from J; the gene matches leave 8 bases unexplained. CDR1 and CDR2 are drawn from the germline V gene: SNHLY, FYNNEI. Rearrangement joined TRBV2 to TRBJ2-1; 7 middle bases align to TRBD1. The sequence derives from an adult woman who had mild COVID-19 (a few samples of this study predate the infection). The sample titles of this study are shuffled in the database, so cell type and time point are left out; the donor was told from shared clones. Sequenced: PBMCs or a T cell subset sorted from them (not recorded which). CDR3 protein: CASWAGGINEQFF. The base sequence is TGTGCCAGTTGGGCAGGGGGTATCAATGAGCAGTTCTTC.